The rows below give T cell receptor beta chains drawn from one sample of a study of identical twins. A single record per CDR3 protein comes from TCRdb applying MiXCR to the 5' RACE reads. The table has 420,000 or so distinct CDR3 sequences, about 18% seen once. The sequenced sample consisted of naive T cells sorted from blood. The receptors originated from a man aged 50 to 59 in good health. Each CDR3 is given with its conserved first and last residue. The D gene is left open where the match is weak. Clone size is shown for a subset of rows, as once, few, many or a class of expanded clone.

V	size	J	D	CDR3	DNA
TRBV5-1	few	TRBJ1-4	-	CASSLGVGTNEKLFF	TGCGCCAGCAGCTTGGGAGTCGGGACTAATGAAAAACTGTTTTTT
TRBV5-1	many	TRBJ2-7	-	CASRGLAYEQYF	TGCGCCAGCAGGGGGTTGGCTTACGAGCAGTACTTC
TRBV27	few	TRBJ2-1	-	CASSFTRYNEQFF	TGTGCCAGCAGTTTCACACGGTACAATGAGCAGTTCTTC
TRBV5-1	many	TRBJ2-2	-	CASSLAYGTPTGELFF	TGCGCCAGCAGCTTGGCCTATGGCACCCCCACCGGGGAGCTGTTTTTT
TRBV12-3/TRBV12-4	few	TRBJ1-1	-	CASSLAGVSTEAFF	TGTGCCAGCAGTTTAGCAGGGGTGTCCACTGAAGCTTTCTTT
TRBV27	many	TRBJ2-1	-	CASRGDFYNEQFF	TGTGCCAGCAGGGGGGACTTTTACAATGAGCAGTTCTTC
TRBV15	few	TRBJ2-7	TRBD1	CATSRLPGTVAYEQYF	TGTGCCACCAGCAGGCTACCCGGGACAGTTGCCTACGAGCAGTACTTC
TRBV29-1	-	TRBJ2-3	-	CSIRGLTAPTDTQYF	TGCAGCATTAGGGGACTCACGGCACCCACAGATACGCAGTATTTT
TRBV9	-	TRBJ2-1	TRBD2	CASSDPASGIYEQFF	TGTGCCAGCAGCGATCCGGCTAGCGGGATATATGAGCAGTTCTTC
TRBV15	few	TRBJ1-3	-	CATSRDRRGGNTIYF	TGTGCCACCAGCAGAGATCGGAGGGGTGGAAACACCATATATTTT
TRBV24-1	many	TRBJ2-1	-	CATSYRSYNEQFF	TGTGCCACCAGTTACAGGTCTTACAATGAGCAGTTCTTC
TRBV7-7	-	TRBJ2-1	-	CASSQYEGPEQFF	TGTGCTAGCAGCCAGTACGAGGGTCCTGAGCAGTTCTTC
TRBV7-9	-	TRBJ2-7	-	CASSGSEDSTYEQYF	TGTGCCAGCAGCGGCTCCGAGGACAGCACCTACGAGCAGTACTTC
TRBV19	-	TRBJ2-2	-	CASSMSTATGELFF	TGTGCCAGTAGTATGAGCACGGCTACCGGGGAGCTGTTTTTT
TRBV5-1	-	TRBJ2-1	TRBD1	CASRYRDRGSNEQFF	TGCGCCAGCAGATACCGGGACAGGGGCAGCAATGAGCAGTTCTTC
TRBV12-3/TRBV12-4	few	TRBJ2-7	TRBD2	CASTPGGMGYEQYF	TGTGCCAGCACCCCGGGGGGGATGGGCTACGAGCAGTACTTC
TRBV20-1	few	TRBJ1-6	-	CSARELTLSYNSPLHF	TGCAGTGCTAGAGAACTGACCCTCTCCTATAATTCACCCCTCCACTTT
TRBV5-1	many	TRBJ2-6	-	CASSSTGTSGANVLTF	TGCGCCAGCAGCTCCACAGGGACCTCTGGGGCCAACGTCCTGACTTTC
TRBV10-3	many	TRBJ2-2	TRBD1	CAITSGTGAGELFF	TGTGCCATCACTTCGGGGACAGGGGCCGGGGAGCTGTTTTTT
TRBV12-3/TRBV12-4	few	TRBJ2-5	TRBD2	CASRLGPGLAEQETQYF	TGTGCCAGCAGACTGGGACCGGGACTAGCGGAACAAGAGACCCAGTACTTC
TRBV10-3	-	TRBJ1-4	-	CAISEWRQPNEKLFF	TGTGCCATCAGTGAGTGGCGGCAGCCTAATGAAAAACTGTTTTTT
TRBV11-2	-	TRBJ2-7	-	CASSHTPYEQYF	TGTGCCAGCAGCCATACACCTTACGAGCAGTACTTC
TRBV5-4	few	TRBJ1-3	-	CASSLRLWAQRSSGNTIYF	TGTGCCAGCAGCTTGAGACTTTGGGCACAGAGGAGTTCTGGAAACACCATATATTTT
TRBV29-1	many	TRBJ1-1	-	CSAGQSGGAFF	TGCAGCGCAGGACAGTCGGGGGGAGCTTTCTTT
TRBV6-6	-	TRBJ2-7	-	CASRLGDYEQYF	TGTGCCAGTCGACTAGGGGACTACGAGCAGTACTTC
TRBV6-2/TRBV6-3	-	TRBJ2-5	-	CASRGREETQYF	TGTGCCAGCAGGGGGAGAGAAGAGACCCAGTACTTC
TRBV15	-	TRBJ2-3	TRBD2	CATSRRGGTRSTDTQYF	TGTGCCACCAGCAGGAGGGGCGGGACTAGAAGCACAGATACGCAGTATTTT
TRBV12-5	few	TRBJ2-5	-	CASGLVLGSFQETQYF	TGTGCTAGTGGTTTGGTACTCGGGAGCTTCCAAGAGACCCAGTACTTC
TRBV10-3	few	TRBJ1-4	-	CATRGGTTNEKLFF	TGTGCCACCCGGGGGGGGACAACTAATGAAAAACTGTTTTTT